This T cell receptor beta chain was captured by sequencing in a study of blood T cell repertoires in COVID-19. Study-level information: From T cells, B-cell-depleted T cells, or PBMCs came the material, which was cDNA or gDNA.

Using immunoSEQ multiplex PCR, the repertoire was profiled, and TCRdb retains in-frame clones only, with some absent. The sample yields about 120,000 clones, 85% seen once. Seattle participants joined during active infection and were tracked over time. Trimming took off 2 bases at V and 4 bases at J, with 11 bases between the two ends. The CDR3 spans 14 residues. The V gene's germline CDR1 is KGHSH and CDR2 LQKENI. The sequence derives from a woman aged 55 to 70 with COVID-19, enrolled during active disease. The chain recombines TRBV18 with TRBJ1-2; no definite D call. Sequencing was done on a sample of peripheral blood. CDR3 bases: TGTGCCAGCTCACCAGGGGAGGGCTCCTATGGCTACACCTTC. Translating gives CASSPGEGSYGYTF. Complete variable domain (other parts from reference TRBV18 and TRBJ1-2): NAGVMQNPRHLVRRRGQEARLRCSPMKGHSHVYWYRQLPEEGLKFMVYLQKENIIDESGMPKERFSAEFPKEGPSILRIQQVVRGDSAAYFCASSPGEGSYGYTFGSGTRLTVV.